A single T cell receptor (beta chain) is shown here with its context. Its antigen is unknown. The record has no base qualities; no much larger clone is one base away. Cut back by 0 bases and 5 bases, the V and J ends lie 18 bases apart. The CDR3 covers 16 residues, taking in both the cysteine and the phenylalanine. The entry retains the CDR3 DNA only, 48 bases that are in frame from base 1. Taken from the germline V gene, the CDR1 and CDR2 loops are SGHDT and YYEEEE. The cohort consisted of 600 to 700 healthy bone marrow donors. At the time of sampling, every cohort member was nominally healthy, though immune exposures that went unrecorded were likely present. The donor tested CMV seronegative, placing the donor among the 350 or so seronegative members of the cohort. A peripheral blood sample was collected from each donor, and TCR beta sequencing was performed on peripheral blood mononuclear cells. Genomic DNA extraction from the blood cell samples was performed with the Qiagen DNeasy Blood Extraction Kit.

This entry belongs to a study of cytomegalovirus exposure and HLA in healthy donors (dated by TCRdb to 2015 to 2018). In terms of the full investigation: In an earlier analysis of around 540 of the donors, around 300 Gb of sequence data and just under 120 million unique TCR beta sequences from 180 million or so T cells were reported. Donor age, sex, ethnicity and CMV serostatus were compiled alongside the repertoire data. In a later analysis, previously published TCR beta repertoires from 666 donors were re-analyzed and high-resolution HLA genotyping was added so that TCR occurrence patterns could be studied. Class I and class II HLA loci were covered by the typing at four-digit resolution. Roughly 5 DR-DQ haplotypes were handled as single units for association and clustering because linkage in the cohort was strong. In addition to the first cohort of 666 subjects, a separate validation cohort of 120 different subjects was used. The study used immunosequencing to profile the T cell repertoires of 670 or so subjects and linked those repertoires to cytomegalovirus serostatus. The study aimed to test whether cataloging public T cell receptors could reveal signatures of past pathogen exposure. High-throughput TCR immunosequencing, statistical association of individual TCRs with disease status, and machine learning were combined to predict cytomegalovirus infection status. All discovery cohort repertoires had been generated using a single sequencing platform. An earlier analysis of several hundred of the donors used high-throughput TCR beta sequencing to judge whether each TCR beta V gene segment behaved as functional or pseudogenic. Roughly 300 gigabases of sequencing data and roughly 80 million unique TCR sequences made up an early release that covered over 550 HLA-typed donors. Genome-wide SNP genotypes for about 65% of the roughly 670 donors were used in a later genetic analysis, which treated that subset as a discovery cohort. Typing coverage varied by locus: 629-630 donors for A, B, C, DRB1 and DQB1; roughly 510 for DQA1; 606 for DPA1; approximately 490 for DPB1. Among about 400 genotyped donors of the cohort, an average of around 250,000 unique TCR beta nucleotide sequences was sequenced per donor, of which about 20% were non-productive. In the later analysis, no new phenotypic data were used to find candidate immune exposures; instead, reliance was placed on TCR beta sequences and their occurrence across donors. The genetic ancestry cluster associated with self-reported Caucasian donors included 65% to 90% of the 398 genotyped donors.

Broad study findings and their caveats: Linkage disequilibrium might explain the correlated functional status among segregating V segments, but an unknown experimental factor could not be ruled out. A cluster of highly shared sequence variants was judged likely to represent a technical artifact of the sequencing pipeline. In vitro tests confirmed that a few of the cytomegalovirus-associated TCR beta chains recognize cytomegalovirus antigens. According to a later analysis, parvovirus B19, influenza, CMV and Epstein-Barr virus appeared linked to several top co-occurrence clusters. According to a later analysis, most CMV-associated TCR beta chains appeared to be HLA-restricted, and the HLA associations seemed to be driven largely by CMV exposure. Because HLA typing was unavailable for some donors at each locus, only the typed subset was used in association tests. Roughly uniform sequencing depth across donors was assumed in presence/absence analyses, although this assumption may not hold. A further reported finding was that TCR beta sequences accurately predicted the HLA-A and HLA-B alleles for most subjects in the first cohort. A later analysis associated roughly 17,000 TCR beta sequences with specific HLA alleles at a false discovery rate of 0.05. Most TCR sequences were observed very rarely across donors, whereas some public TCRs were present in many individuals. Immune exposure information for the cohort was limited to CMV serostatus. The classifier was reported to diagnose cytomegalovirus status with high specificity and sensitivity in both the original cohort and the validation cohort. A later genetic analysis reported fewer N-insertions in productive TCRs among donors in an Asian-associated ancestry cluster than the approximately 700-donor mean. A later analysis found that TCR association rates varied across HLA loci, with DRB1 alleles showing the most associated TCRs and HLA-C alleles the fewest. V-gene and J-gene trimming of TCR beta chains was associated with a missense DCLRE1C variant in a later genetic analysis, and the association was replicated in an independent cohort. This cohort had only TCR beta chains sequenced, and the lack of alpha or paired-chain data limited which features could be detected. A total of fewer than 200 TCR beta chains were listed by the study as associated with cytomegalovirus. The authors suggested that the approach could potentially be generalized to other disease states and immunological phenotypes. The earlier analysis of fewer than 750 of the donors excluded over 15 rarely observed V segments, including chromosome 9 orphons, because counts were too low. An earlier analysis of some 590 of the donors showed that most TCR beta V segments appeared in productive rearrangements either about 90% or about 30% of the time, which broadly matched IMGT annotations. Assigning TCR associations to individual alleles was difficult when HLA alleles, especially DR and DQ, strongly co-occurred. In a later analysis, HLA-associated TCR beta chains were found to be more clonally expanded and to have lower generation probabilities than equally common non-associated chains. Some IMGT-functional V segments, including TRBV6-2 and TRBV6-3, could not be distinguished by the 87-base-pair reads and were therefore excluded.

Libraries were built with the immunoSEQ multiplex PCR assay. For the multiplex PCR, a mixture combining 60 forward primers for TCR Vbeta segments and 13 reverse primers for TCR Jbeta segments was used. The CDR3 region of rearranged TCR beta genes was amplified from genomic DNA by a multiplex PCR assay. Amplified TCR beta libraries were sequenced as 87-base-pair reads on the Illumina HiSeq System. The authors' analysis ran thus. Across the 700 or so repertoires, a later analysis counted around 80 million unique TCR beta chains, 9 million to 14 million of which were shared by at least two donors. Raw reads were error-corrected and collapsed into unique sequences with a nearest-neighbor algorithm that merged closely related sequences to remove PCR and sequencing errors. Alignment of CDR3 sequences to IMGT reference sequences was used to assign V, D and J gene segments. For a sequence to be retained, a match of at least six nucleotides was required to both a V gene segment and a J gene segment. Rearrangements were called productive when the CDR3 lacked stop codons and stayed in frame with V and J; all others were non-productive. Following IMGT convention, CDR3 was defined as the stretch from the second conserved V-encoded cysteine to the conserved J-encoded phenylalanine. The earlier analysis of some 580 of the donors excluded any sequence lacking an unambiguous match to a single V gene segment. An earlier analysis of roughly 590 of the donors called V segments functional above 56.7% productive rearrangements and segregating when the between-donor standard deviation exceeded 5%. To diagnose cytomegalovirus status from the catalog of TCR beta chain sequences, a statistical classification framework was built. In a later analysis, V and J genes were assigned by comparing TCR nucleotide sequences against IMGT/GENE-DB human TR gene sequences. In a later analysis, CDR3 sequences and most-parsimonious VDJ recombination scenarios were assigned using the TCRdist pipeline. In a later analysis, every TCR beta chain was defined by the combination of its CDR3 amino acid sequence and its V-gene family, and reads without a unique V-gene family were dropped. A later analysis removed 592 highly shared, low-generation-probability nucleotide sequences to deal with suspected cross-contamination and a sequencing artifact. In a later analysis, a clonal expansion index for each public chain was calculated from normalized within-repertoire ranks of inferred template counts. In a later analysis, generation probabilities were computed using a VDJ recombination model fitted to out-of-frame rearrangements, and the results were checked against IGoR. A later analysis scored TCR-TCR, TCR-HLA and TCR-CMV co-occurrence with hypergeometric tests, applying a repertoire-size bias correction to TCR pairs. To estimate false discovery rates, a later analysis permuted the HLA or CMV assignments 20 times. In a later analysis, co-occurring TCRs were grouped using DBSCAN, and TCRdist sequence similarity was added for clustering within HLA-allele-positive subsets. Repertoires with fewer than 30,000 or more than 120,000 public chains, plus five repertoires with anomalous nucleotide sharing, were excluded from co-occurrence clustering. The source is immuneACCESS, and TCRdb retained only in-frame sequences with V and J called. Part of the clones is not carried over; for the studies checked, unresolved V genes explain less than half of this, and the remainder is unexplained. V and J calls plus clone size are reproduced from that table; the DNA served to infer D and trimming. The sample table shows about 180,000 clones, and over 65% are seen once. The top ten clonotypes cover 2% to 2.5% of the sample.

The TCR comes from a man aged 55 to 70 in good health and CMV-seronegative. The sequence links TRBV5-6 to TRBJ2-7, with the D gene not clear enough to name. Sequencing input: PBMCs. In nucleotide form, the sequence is TGTGCCAGCAGCTTGGCCCAGCCTTTTGGGCATGACGAGCAGTACTTC. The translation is CASSLAQPFGHDEQYF.